These 28 T cell receptor beta chains came from one sample sequenced in a study of spatial heterogeneity in lung cancer. The study, taken as a whole, reports: Expanded intratumoral alpha and beta TCR counts tracked tumor mutation counts.

Using its own MiXCR run on the 5' RACE reads, TCRdb lists one record per CDR3 protein. The sample shows about 6,800 distinct CDR3 sequences, over 12% of them seen only once. The antigens of these receptors remain unknown. Time point denoted: sample taken at primary tumor resection. The sequencing here drew on lung tumor tissue, taken at surgery. The receptors were gathered from a male donor with early-stage non-small cell lung cancer.

This clonotype ranks as medium-sized. V gene TRBV20-1 combines with J gene TRBJ1-6; 9 bases agree with TRBD1. Germline trimming cut 0 bases from V and 4 bases from J; bases unmatched to any gene: 4. The CDR3 length is 16 residues. Germline CDR1 is DFQATT and CDR2 is SNEGSKA (reference sequence). The CDR3 bases are TGCAGTGCTAGAGATCCGACAGGGGGATATAATTCACCCCTCCACTTT. Protein: CSARDPTGGYNSPLHF.

In this sample, this clonotype turned up many times. The genes are TRBV20-1 and TRBJ2-5, with D maybe TRBD1 (6 bases). V was cut by 3 bases and J by 2 bases, with 10 bases left in between. The V gene's germline CDR1 is DFQATT and CDR2 SNEGSKA (reference sequence). This CDR3 comprises 13 residues. CDR3 loop: CSARRTEQETQYF. The DNA for the CDR3 is TGCAGTGCTAGGAGGACAGAGCAAGAGACCCAGTACTTC.

This clonotype has a count of ten or more. J is TRBJ1-6 and V is TRBV3-1; D ambiguous. In germline, CDR1 is LGHDT, CDR2 YNNKEL (reference sequence). V shed 1 base and J shed 10 bases, with 11 bases lying between them. This CDR3 contains 14 residues. The CDR3 is CASSQGRRSSPLHF. In DNA form, the CDR3 reads TGTGCCAGCAGCCAAGGTAGGCGAAGCTCACCCCTCCACTTT.

This clonotype was picked up many times. No conserved phenylalanine or tryptophan ends this CDR3, so it is likely a read error. CDR3 region: CSARRSGDTGELFL. The CDR3 region has the DNA TGCAGTGCTAGGCGTAGCGGGGACACCGGGGAGCTGTTTCTT. The rearrangement links TRBV20-1 to TRBJ2-2; 8 positions match TRBD2. Germline CDR1 and CDR2: DFQATT and SNEGSKA (reference sequence). V lost 3 bases and J lost 3; bases outside the gene matches: 3. The CDR3 is 14 amino acids.

The genes are TRBV9 and TRBJ2-1; the match to TRBD2 covers 8 bases. Germline CDR1 SGDLS, CDR2 YYNGEE. With V trimmed by 4 bases and J by 9 bases, 9 bases remained unmatched. The CDR3 totals 14 residues. In DNA form, the CDR3 reads TGTGCCAGCAGCAGAGGGGATAGCGGGACTGAGCAGTTCTTC. Its translation is CASSRGDSGTEQFF.

This clonotype was counted at least ten times. The genes are TRBV21-1 and TRBJ1-5; the D call of TRBD1 is as the table states it, not checked on the DNA. TRBV21-1 is termed a pseudogene. The CDR3 is 17 amino acids. CDR3 in amino acids: CASSSERGQEINQPQHF. CDR3 DNA: TGTGCCAGCAGCTCCGAAAGGGGACAGGAGATCAATCAGCCCCAGCATTTT.

This clonotype appeared many times. The CDR3 sequence is CASSSTSGSNEQYF. The CDR3 nucleotides read TGTGCCAGCAGTTCAACTAGCGGGAGTAACGAGCAGTACTTC. The J gene is TRBJ2-7, the V gene TRBV12-3 or TRBV12-4; 11 nucleotides agree with TRBD2. V shed 4 bases and J 5 bases; nucleotides not matched to a gene: 4. This CDR3 contains 14 residues.

This clonotype has more than one count but fewer than ten. The genes are TRBV5-6 and TRBJ2-7, with D tentatively TRBD1 or TRBD2 (5 bases each). The germline V gene has CDR1 SGHDT and CDR2 YYEEEE. This CDR3 is 17 amino acids long. Deletions cut 3 bases from V and 4 bases from J, with 23 bases between. CDR3: CASSSDRLQGDDYEQYF. In DNA, the CDR3 is TGTGCCAGCAGCTCCGACCGACTCCAGGGAGATGATTACGAGCAGTACTTC.

This clonotype was observed a few times. The chain couples TRBV5-1 to TRBJ2-3, with 9 nucleotides matching TRBD2. The CDR3 runs 16 residues. The trim removed 5 bases at V and 2 bases at J, leaving 9 bases unmatched. Germline V CDR1 and CDR2: SGHRS, YFSETQ. CDR3 in DNA: TGCGCCAGCAGTTCGGCCCTAGCGGGGTTCACAGATACGCAGTATTTT. It is translated as CASSSALAGFTDTQYF. Using reference TRBV5-1 and TRBJ2-3 for the parts outside the CDR3, the full variable domain is KAGVTQTPRYLIKTRGQQVTLSCSPISGHRSVSWYQQTPGQGLQFLFEYFSETQRNKGNFPGRFSGRQFSNSRSEMNVSTLELGDSALYLCASSSALAGFTDTQYFGPGTRLTVL.

Sample share makes this clonotype medium-sized. The chain couples TRBV2 to TRBJ2-3; the match to TRBD1 covers 7 bases. The CDR3 runs 14 residues. CDR1 and CDR2 from the germline V gene are SNHLY and FYNNEI. V lost 9 bases, J lost 2 bases, and 8 bases stayed unmatched. In DNA form, the CDR3 reads TGTGCCAGTCGGGACAGACTTTTCACAGATACGCAGTATTTT. Its translation: CASRDRLFTDTQYF.

This clonotype was picked up many times. The rearrangement joins TRBV5-6 to TRBJ2-7; D may match TRBD1 or TRBD2 (5 bases each). The ends were cut back, 3 bases at V and 3 bases at J, with 13 bases in the middle. Germline CDR1 reads SGHDT; CDR2 reads YYEEEE. The CDR3 is 14 residues long. The CDR3 coding sequence is TGTGCCAGCAGCTGGGGGTCAGTTAACTACGAGCAGTACTTC. Encoded protein: CASSWGSVNYEQYF. Looking up the rest from reference TRBV5-6 and TRBJ2-7 gives the full variable domain: DAGVTQSPTHLIKTRGQQVTLRCSPKSGHDTVSWYQQALGQGPQFIFQYYEEEERQRGNFPDRFSGHQFPNYSSELNVNALLLGDSALYLCASSWGSVNYEQYFGPGTRLTVT.

On this clonotype: No conserved phenylalanine or tryptophan ends this CDR3, so it is likely a read error. The CDR3 is CANSEATTPQHI. DNA for the CDR3: TGTGCCAACAGTGAAGCCACAACACCCCAGCATATT. The chain has TRBV2 and TRBJ1-5; D remains ambiguous. The germline CDR1 and CDR2 sequences are SNHLY and FYNNEI. The CDR3 is 12 residues long.

In its sample, this clonotype is medium-sized. CDR3 nucleotides: TGCGCCAGCAGCTTTAAGGTGGCGTCCACTGAAGCTTTCTTT. Translation gives CASSFKVASTEAFF. The V call is TRBV5-1, the J call TRBJ1-1, with unresolved D. Per germline, CDR1 SGHRS and CDR2 YFSETQ. The CDR3 extends over 14 amino acids. V was trimmed by 2 bases and J by 4 bases, leaving 12 bases between them.

The V call is TRBV7-6, the J call TRBJ1-1; 7 positions match TRBD1. The junction had 4 bases not matched to a gene; V was cut back by 5 bases and J by 1 base. The germline CDR1 and CDR2 sequences are SGHVS and FNYEAQ. The CDR3 consists of 14 residues. CDR3 in DNA: TGTGCCAGCAGCGCATACAGGGGGAACACTGAAGCTTTCTTT. It codes for CASSAYRGNTEAFF.

This clonotype appeared many times. V is TRBV27 and J is TRBJ2-3; 12 bases match TRBD2. This CDR3 is 16 amino acids long. Germline V gene data show CDR1 as MNHEY and CDR2 as SMNVEV (reference sequence). The V and J ends lost 4 bases and 6 bases, in that order; junction bases with no gene match: 8. The CDR3 sequence: CASSYLAGGLKDTQYF. In nucleotides, the CDR3 is TGTGCCAGCAGTTACCTAGCGGGAGGGCTGAAGGATACGCAGTATTTT.

This clonotype was counted ten times or more. V gene TRBV4-3 combines with J gene TRBJ1-4; D possibly corresponds to TRBD1 (5 bases). The germline V gene has CDR1 LGHNA and CDR2 YSLEER. Trimming removed 0 bases at V and 7 bases at J, with 18 bases between. This CDR3 region has 17 residues. CDR3 region: CASSQDFRGGDREKLFF. The CDR3 DNA reads TGCGCCAGCAGCCAAGATTTCCGGGGCGGGGATCGTGAAAAACTGTTTTTT.

This clonotype showed up many times. The rearrangement joins TRBV30 to TRBJ1-2, with D perhaps matching TRBD1 (5 bases). Trimming removed 4 bases at V and 7 bases at J, with 19 bases between. The length of the CDR3 is 14 residues. In germline, CDR1 is GTSNPN, CDR2 SVGIG (reference sequence). The CDR3 here is CAWTYRDRDSGYTF. CDR3 in DNA: TGTGCCTGGACCTACCGGGACCGCGATAGTGGCTACACCTTC. The full variable domain, completed using reference TRBV30 and TRBJ1-2, is SQTIHQWPATLVQPVGSPLSLECTVEGTSNPNLYWYRQAAGRGLQLLFYSVGIGQISSEVPQNLSASRPQDRQFILSSKKLLLSDSGFYLCAWTYRDRDSGYTFGSGTRLTVV.

This clonotype has at least ten counts. The chain joins TRBV9 to TRBJ1-1, with D possibly being TRBD1 (6 bases). The CDR3 is 16 residues long. V was cut by 4 bases and J by 0 bases, with 16 bases left in between. CDR1 is SGDLS and CDR2 is YYNGEE in the germline V gene. CDR3 nucleotides: TGTGCCAGCAGCTTCGGGACACCTAACATGAACACTGAAGCTTTCTTT. Its protein product is CASSFGTPNMNTEAFF.

This clonotype was seen only a few times. The CDR3 nucleotides read TGTGCCAGCAGTTTGGACAGGGGGCAGCGGGGACGGCAGTTCTTC. Its translation is CASSLDRGQRGRQFF. The V call is TRBV12-3 or TRBV12-4, the J call TRBJ2-1; 11 positions agree with TRBD1. The CDR3 is 15 residues long. V trimming: 3 bases; J trimming: 12 bases; junction bases outside the gene matches: 10.

This clonotype was seen ten or more times. The chain couples TRBV3-1 to TRBJ1-6; TRBD1 is a possible D gene (5 bases). The CDR3 totals 15 residues. V lost 4 bases, J lost 7 bases, and 14 bases lay in between. CDR1 is LGHDT and CDR2 is YNNKEL in the germline V gene (reference sequence). The CDR3 protein is CASSPLDSQNSPLHF. CDR3 DNA sequence: TGTGCCAGCAGCCCCCTCGACAGTCAAAATTCACCCCTCCACTTT.

There are many counts of this clonotype. The rearrangement links TRBV20-1 to TRBJ1-1, with 7 bases identical to TRBD1. The germline V gene encodes CDR1 DFQATT and CDR2 SNEGSKA (reference sequence). Losses at the gene ends were 5 bases for V and 0 bases for J; bases not matched to a gene: 3. The CDR3 is made up of 13 amino acids. The chain's CDR3 is CSAGDRMNTEAFF. CDR3 DNA: TGCAGTGCTGGGGACAGAATGAACACTGAAGCTTTCTTT.

By proportion, this clonotype is medium-sized. The chain carries TRBV2 and TRBJ1-1; D possibly corresponds to TRBD1 (6 bases). Germline values: CDR1 SNHLY, CDR2 FYNNEI. V dropped 6 bases and J dropped 2 bases, with 16 bases sitting between them. The CDR3 runs 15 residues. CDR3 sequence: CASSPQGTKNTEAFF. The CDR3 nucleotides are TGTGCCAGCAGCCCTCAAGGGACAAAAAACACTGAAGCTTTCTTT.

This clonotype has a count of ten or more. CDR3 region: CSVGQNTEAFF. The CDR3 DNA is TGCAGCGTTGGACAGAACACTGAAGCTTTCTTT. The chain carries TRBV29-1 and TRBJ1-1, with D hard to call. The CDR3 covers 11 residues. Germline lookup yields CDR1 SQVTM and CDR2 ANQGSEA. V shed 4 bases and J shed 1 base, with 4 bases lying between them.

Many counts were recorded for this clonotype. The V call is TRBV5-8, the J call TRBJ1-5; no firm D call. V gave up 5 bases and J gave up 0 bases, with 6 bases separating them. CDR1 and CDR2 (germline): SGHTS, YDEGEE. This CDR3 is built from 13 residues. In DNA, the CDR3 is TGTGCCAGCAGGGTGGATAGCAATCAGCCCCAGCATTTT. The encoded protein is CASRVDSNQPQHF.

By its share, this clonotype is medium-sized. The rearrangement links TRBV5-4 to TRBJ2-3, with D perhaps TRBD2 (5 bases). Germline V lookup: CDR1 SGHNT, CDR2 YYREEE (reference sequence). The germline V and J ends were trimmed by 2 bases and 5 bases, with 12 bases remaining between them. The CDR3 is 14 residues long. The DNA for the CDR3 is TGTGCCAGCAGCTTAAGAGGGAGCGGAGATACGCAGTATTTT. Translated, it gives CASSLRGSGDTQYF.

The CDR3 DNA sequence: TGTGCCAGCAGCCCAGGGGGGGTCACAGATACGCAGTATTTT. Translation gives CASSPGGVTDTQYF. The chain carries TRBV7-9 and TRBJ2-3, with D perhaps being TRBD1 or TRBD2 (7 bases each). Germline CDR1 SEHNR, CDR2 FQNEAQ (reference sequence). CDR3 length: 14 amino acids. The V gene lost 5 bases and the J gene lost 2 bases, with 11 bases spanning the gap.

This clonotype was seen at least ten times. The V and J genes are TRBV12-3 or TRBV12-4 and TRBJ2-7; tentatively, D is TRBD1 or TRBD2 (5 bases each). Between the trimmed V and J ends, which lost 6 bases and 9 bases, there was a span of 15 bases. The CDR3 is 12 residues long. The CDR3, as DNA: TGTGCCAGCAGCCTTACGAGGGGTGGGCAGTACTTC. The encoded protein is CASSLTRGGQYF.

This clonotype was seen many times. The genes are TRBV19 and TRBJ2-3; 10 bases fit TRBD1. CDR1 LNHDA and CDR2 SQIVND come from the germline V gene (reference sequence). The CDR3 is made up of 14 amino acids. V lost 7 bases and J lost 3; bases outside the gene matches: 4. CDR3 region: CASTDRGVTDTQYF. The CDR3 region has the DNA TGTGCCAGTACGGACAGGGGGGTTACAGATACGCAGTATTTT.